One and the same sample provided the 14 T cell receptor beta chains below, sequenced in a study of T-cell reconstitution after alpha-beta-depleted transplantation in children. The TCRbeta library incorporated unique molecular identifiers. In TCRdb, the PCR reads were re-called with MiXCR into one record per CDR3 protein. The top ten clones hold roughly 13% of a sample with 70,000 to 95,000 distinct CDR3 sequences, 10% to 15% of them seen once. The sequencing here drew on PBMCs from the stem cell graft donor, taken from the stem cell graft. These receptors came from a human donor who donated a stem cell graft to a child with inherited bone marrow failure.

With respect to this clonotype: At one boundary the junction diverges from the germline segment, which might be a read error. V usage is TRBV28 and J usage is TRBJ2-2, with D perhaps matching TRBD1 (9 bases). Per germline, CDR1 MDHEN and CDR2 SYDVKM. The CDR3 is made up of 14 amino acids. CDR3 protein: CASSLVDRGLGELF. For the CDR3, the DNA is TGTGCCAGCAGTTTAGTGGACAGGGGACTAGGGGAGCTGTTT. Full variable domain (rest looked up from reference TRBV28 and TRBJ2-2): DVKVTQSSRYLVKRTGEKVFLECVQDMDHENMFWYRQDPGLGLRLIYFSYDVKMKEKGDIPEGYSVSREKKERFSLILESASTNQTSMYLCASSLVDRGLGELFGEGSRLTVL.

This clonotype was counted many times. The chain recombines TRBV20-1 with TRBJ2-5; 9 nucleotides align to TRBD2. Trimming removed 1 base from V and 5 bases from J; junction bases left unmatched: 14. Germline CDR1 DFQATT, CDR2 SNEGSKA (reference sequence). The CDR3 consists of 17 residues. The CDR3 sequence is CSARAPGGAGGGETQYF. The CDR3 DNA reads TGCAGTGCTAGAGCCCCTGGTGGAGCGGGGGGAGGGGAGACCCAGTACTTC.

This clonotype was picked up many times. CDR3 residues: CASSFLRAQYF. In DNA form, the CDR3 reads TGTGCCAGCAGTTTTTTACGCGCGCAGTATTTT. The V call is TRBV12-3 or TRBV12-4, the J call TRBJ2-3; D is uncertain. The CDR3 is made up of 11 amino acids. Deletions cut 3 bases from V and 10 bases from J, with 8 bases between.

This clonotype was observed many times. The chain has TRBV7-3 and TRBJ1-2; 12 bases line up with TRBD1. In germline, CDR1 is SGHTA, CDR2 FQGTGA. The CDR3 is 15 residues long. The V and J ends lost 5 bases and 3 bases, in that order; junction bases with no gene match: 4. CDR3 sequence reads: CASSPGTGGDYGYTF. In DNA form, the CDR3 reads TGTGCCAGCAGCCCGGGGACAGGGGGCGACTATGGCTACACCTTC.

This clonotype was seen repeatedly, ten times or more. The rearrangement joins TRBV7-9 to TRBJ2-3; 7 positions match TRBD2. From germline, CDR1 is SEHNR and CDR2 FQNEAQ (reference sequence). The CDR3 runs to 14 residues. Trimming took 5 bases from V and 0 from J; bases not matched to a gene: 2. The CDR3, as DNA: TGTGCCAGCAGCCCGGGACTAAGCACAGATACGCAGTATTTT. This sequence encodes CASSPGLSTDTQYF.

This clonotype was detected many times. The genes are TRBV7-2 and TRBJ1-6; 7 nucleotides align to TRBD1. The trim removed 3 bases at V and 6 bases at J, leaving 5 bases unmatched. The CDR3 loop spans 15 amino acids. Germline values: CDR1 SGHTA, CDR2 FQGNSA. The CDR3 loop is CASSFTGTANSPLHF. CDR3 nucleotides: TGTGCCAGCAGCTTCACCGGGACAGCTAATTCACCCCTCCACTTT.

This clonotype was seen at least ten times. The rearrangement links TRBV7-2 to TRBJ2-5; 9 bases are a match to TRBD2. Per the germline V gene, CDR1 is SGHTA and CDR2 is FQGNSA. The CDR3 totals 15 residues. Trimming at V came to 8 bases and at J to 4 bases, leaving 11 bases not matched to a gene. CDR3 amino acids: CASSPGGSGGETQYF. In nucleotides, the CDR3 is TGTGCCAGCTCCCCGGGGGGTAGCGGGGGAGAGACCCAGTACTTC.

CDR3 sequence: CSARERTAIPYEQYF. CDR3 bases: TGCAGTGCTAGAGAAAGAACAGCAATCCCCTACGAGCAGTACTTC. The chain recombines TRBV20-1 with TRBJ2-7; the D is unclear. Germline V lookup: CDR1 DFQATT, CDR2 SNEGSKA (reference sequence). Trimming took off 0 bases at V and 2 bases at J, with 14 bases between the two ends. The CDR3 is 15 amino acids.

In this sample, this clonotype turned up many times. The chain recombines TRBV12-3 or TRBV12-4 with TRBJ2-1, with D perhaps matching TRBD1 or TRBD2 (5 bases each). The CDR3 runs 14 residues. Trimming removed 5 bases at V and 0 bases at J, with 8 bases between. This CDR3 is CASSPGASYNEQFF. The CDR3 DNA is TGTGCCAGCAGTCCCGGGGCCTCCTACAATGAGCAGTTCTTC.

The rearrangement joins TRBV6-5 to TRBJ2-3, with a weak D call TRBD1 (6 bases). Germline lookup yields CDR1 MNHEY and CDR2 SVGAGI. The V gene lost 2 bases and the J gene lost 10 bases, with 22 bases spanning the gap. The CDR3 has 16 residues. The CDR3 DNA reads TGTGCCAGCAGTTACGGGATTGGGGGCCCCCGGGAATCGCAGTATTTT. Translated, it gives CASSYGIGGPRESQYF.

This clonotype was seen many times. The chain is built from TRBV7-9 and TRBJ1-2; D is unclear. The CDR3 sequence is 13 residues long. V lost 4 bases and J 8 bases, leaving 14 bases between the germline ends. Per the germline V gene, CDR1 is SEHNR and CDR2 is FQNEAQ (reference sequence). The CDR3 loop is CASSSQSGGGYTF. The DNA of the CDR3 is TGTGCCAGCAGCTCACAATCAGGTGGAGGCTACACCTTC.

This clonotype was detected many times. J is TRBJ2-4 and V is TRBV10-3, with no clear D. The CDR3 has 15 residues. Germline V gives CDR1 ENHRY, CDR2 SYGVKD. Trimming took off 3 bases at V and 0 bases at J, with 9 bases between the two ends. CDR3 in DNA: TGTGCCATCAGTGAAGAGGCGGTAGCCAAAAACATTCAGTACTTC. Its protein is CAISEEAVAKNIQYF.

The genes are TRBV4-2 and TRBJ1-1; D is perhaps TRBD1 (5 bases). This CDR3 has 15 residues. From germline, CDR1 is LGHNA and CDR2 YNFKEQ. Trimming took 4 bases from V and 0 from J, leaving 12 bases between them. CDR3 in DNA: TGTGCCAGCAGCCCACGACAGAGGCTGAACACTGAAGCTTTCTTT. The encoded protein is CASSPRQRLNTEAFF.

At least ten counts were recorded for this clonotype. The rearrangement uses TRBV7-9 and TRBJ2-3, with TRBD1 matching over 10 bases. The junction had 1 base not matched to a gene; V was cut back by 3 bases and J by 4 bases. Germline V CDR1 and CDR2: SEHNR, FQNEAQ (reference sequence). This CDR3 spans 14 amino acids. As DNA, the CDR3 is TGTGCCAGCAGCTTCGGACAGGGGGCAGATACGCAGTATTTT. It translates to CASSFGQGADTQYF.